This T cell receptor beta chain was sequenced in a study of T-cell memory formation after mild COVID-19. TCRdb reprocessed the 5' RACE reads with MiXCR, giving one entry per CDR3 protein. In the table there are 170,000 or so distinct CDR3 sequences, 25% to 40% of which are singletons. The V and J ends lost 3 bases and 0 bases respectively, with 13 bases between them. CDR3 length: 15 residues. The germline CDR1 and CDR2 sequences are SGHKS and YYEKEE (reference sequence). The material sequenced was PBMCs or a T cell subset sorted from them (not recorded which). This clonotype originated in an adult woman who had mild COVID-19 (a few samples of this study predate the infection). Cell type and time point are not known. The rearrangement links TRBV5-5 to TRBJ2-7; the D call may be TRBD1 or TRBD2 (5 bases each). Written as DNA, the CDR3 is TGTGCCAGCAGCTCGGGACCGGAGGACTCCTACGAGCAGTACTTC. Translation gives CASSSGPEDSYEQYF.